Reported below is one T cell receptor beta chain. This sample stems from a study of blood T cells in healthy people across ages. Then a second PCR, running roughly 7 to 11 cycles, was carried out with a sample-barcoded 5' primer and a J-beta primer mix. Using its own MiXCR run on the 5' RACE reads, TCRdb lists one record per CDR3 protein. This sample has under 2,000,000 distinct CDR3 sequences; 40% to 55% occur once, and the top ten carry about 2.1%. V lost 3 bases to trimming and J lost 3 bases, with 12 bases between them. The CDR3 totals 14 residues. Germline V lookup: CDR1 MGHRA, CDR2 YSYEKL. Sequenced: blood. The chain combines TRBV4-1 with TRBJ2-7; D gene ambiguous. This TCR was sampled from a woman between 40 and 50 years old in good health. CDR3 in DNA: TGCGCCAGCAGCCACACCCCAGCAAGCTACGAGCAGTACTTC. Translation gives CASSHTPASYEQYF.